What follows is one T cell receptor beta chain and its context. What it binds is not known. The germline gives CDR1 SGDLS, CDR2 YYNGEE. The V and J ends lost 4 bases and 4 bases respectively, with 12 bases between them. This CDR3 has 15 amino acids. The source of the sample is a study of post-analysis software for immune sequencing data. Findings of the study overall: The study found TRBV5-6, TRBV5-1 and TRBV20-1 among 5 or 6 TRBV segments more frequent in patients than controls.

Tagging with unique molecular identifiers was a feature of the TCR beta cDNA libraries. TCRdb used MiXCR to reprocess the PCR reads, holding one entry per CDR3 protein. Of around 500,000 distinct CDR3 sequences listed, approximately 34% were seen once; the top ten hold approximately 6%. The chain has TRBV9 and TRBJ2-6; no clear D gene. The specimen sequenced was blood. The clonotype comes from a girl aged 2-17 years with multiple sclerosis. The CDR3 loop is CASSPLGGGANVLTF. The CDR3 bases are TGTGCCAGCAGCCCCCTCGGCGGAGGGGCCAACGTCCTGACTTTC.